The 20 T cell receptor beta chains reported below all come from one sample, sequenced in a study of T cells in Graves' hyperthyroidism and ophthalmopathy. Template material for amplifying TCR beta CDR3 regions consisted of RNA transcripts. The TCR CDR3 was amplified in a first-round RT-PCR using the HTBI primer set. TCRdb called the multiplex PCR reads again in MiXCR, with one record for every CDR3 protein. The sample lists about 250,000 distinct CDR3 sequences, approximately 23% occurring once. Material for sequencing was blood. The receptors originated from a woman in her thirties or forties with Graves' ophthalmopathy.

This clonotype was recorded a few times. The chain combines TRBV5-1 with TRBJ1-1; D ambiguous. Trimming took off 3 bases at V and 1 base at J, with 7 bases between the two ends. The germline V gene has CDR1 SGHRS and CDR2 YFSETQ. The CDR3 extends over 13 amino acids. For the CDR3, the DNA is TGCGCCAGCAGCTCCTTCTCGAACACTGAAGCTTTCTTT. This codes for CASSSFSNTEAFF.

This chain connects TRBV12-3 or TRBV12-4 to TRBJ1-1; D is undetermined. V was trimmed by 7 bases and J by 5 bases, leaving 8 bases between them. CDR3 size: 11 residues. The CDR3 reads CASTIGTEAFF. Written as DNA, the CDR3 is TGTGCCAGCACCATCGGGACTGAAGCTTTCTTT.

The chain has TRBV12-3 or TRBV12-4 and TRBJ2-7, with D possibly TRBD1 on 6 matching bases. The V and J ends lost 5 bases and 4 bases respectively, with 21 bases between them. This CDR3 has 16 amino acids. The CDR3 reads CASSRHPGHPEYEQYF. The CDR3 coding sequence is TGTGCCAGCAGTCGCCACCCGGGACACCCCGAATACGAGCAGTACTTC.

This clonotype was seen only a few times. The CDR3 sequence is CASGLVRSGHQETQYF. Written as DNA, the CDR3 is TGTGCTAGTGGTTTGGTACGTTCGGGACATCAAGAGACCCAGTACTTC. The J gene is TRBJ2-5, the V gene TRBV12-5, with D maybe TRBD1 (6 bases). The CDR3 runs 16 residues. Germline V gene data show CDR1 as LGHNT and CDR2 as FRNRAP. V was cut by 0 bases and J by 2 bases, with 13 bases left in between. The whole variable domain, remainder taken from reference TRBV12-5 and TRBJ2-5, is DARVTQTPRHKVTEMGQEVTMRCQPILGHNTVFWYRQTMMQGLELLAYFRNRAPLDDSGMPKDRFSAEMPDATLATLKIQPSEPRDSAVYFCASGLVRSGHQETQYFGPGTRLLVL.

This clonotype came up a few times. The chain is built from TRBV5-1 and TRBJ2-2, with 9 bases identical to TRBD2. Germline V CDR1 and CDR2: SGHRS, YFSETQ. The V gene end was trimmed by 0 bases and the J gene end by 1 base; junction bases not matched to a gene: 7. The CDR3 is made up of 18 amino acids. Written as DNA, the CDR3 is TGCGCCAGCAGCTTGGTCGCTAGCGGGAAGGGGAACACCGGGGAGCTGTTTTTT. Translating gives CASSLVASGKGNTGELFF.

The J gene is TRBJ1-6, the V gene TRBV6-4; 7 nucleotides agree with TRBD1. CDR3 length: 13 amino acids. J gave up 10 bases and V 3 bases, and 3 bases lay outside the gene matches. Per germline, CDR1 MRHNA and CDR2 SNTAGT. CDR3 bases: TGTGCCAGCAGTGAAGGGGGCAGGTCACCCCTCCACTTT. Translated: CASSEGGRSPLHF.

The CDR3 nucleotides are TGCGCCAGCAGCTACCGACAGGGGGGAGCCTACGAGCAGTACTTC. It codes for CASSYRQGGAYEQYF. The V call is TRBV5-1, the J call TRBJ2-7; 9 bases line up with TRBD1. Looked up from germline, CDR1 is SGHRS and CDR2 is YFSETQ. The CDR3 runs 15 residues. After removal of 3 bases from V and 2 bases from J, the junction contained 6 bases not matched to a gene.

This clonotype was seen ten or more times. The chain has TRBV6-5 and TRBJ1-1, with 10 bases aligning to TRBD1. Per the germline V gene, CDR1 is MNHEY and CDR2 is SVGAGI. This CDR3 is built from 14 residues. With V trimmed by 5 bases and J by 5 bases, 5 bases remained unmatched. The CDR3 reads CASSRTGGGTEAFF. CDR3 bases: TGTGCCAGCAGTCGGACAGGGGGAGGGACTGAAGCTTTCTTT.

This clonotype was observed at least ten times. This chain connects TRBV5-1 to TRBJ2-4; D may be TRBD1 or TRBD2 (5 bases each). V lost 3 bases, J lost 9 bases, and 19 bases lay in between. The CDR3 has 15 residues. CDR1 and CDR2 (germline): SGHRS, YFSETQ. CDR3 coding DNA: TGCGCCAGCAGCTCCGGGGACGCTCCTTTTGGCATTCAGTACTTC. It codes for CASSSGDAPFGIQYF.

In regard to this clonotype: This may be a read error: a much more frequent sequence differs by one nucleotide. No conserved phenylalanine or tryptophan is present at the end of the CDR3, so a read error is the likely explanation. This sequence joins TRBV30 and TRBJ2-7, with TRBD2 matching over 11 bases. Germline CDR1 is GTSNPN and CDR2 is SVGIG (reference sequence). J gave up 3 bases and V 2 bases, and 6 bases lay outside the gene matches. The CDR3 is made up of 15 amino acids. The CDR3 bases are TGTGCCTGGAGTAAGAGACTAGCGGGAATCTACGAGCAGTACCTC. Translated, it gives CAWSKRLAGIYEQYL.

This clonotype was picked up many times. The genes are TRBV28 and TRBJ2-7; tentatively, D is TRBD1 (6 bases). The V end was cut by 4 bases, the J end by 0 bases, with 16 bases between. From germline, CDR1 is MDHEN and CDR2 SYDVKM. The CDR3 runs 16 residues. CDR3 nucleotides: TGTGCCAGCAGTTCCCCTCGGGACACCAGCTCCTACGAGCAGTACTTC. It specifies CASSSPRDTSSYEQYF.

This clonotype was seen ten or more times. V usage is TRBV28 and J usage is TRBJ2-7, with a weak D call TRBD1 (7 bases). The V end was cut by 6 bases, the J end by 2 bases, with 14 bases between. Germline CDR1 reads MDHEN; CDR2 reads SYDVKM. The CDR3 has 14 amino acids. The CDR3 spells CASRETGTPYEQYF. CDR3 coding DNA: TGTGCCAGCAGGGAGACAGGGACTCCCTACGAGCAGTACTTC. The full variable domain, rest sourced from reference TRBV28 and TRBJ2-7, is DVKVTQSSRYLVKRTGEKVFLECVQDMDHENMFWYRQDPGLGLRLIYFSYDVKMKEKGDIPEGYSVSREKKERFSLILESASTNQTSMYLCASRETGTPYEQYFGPGTRLTVT.

This clonotype was found a few times. The chain combines TRBV12-5 with TRBJ2-2, with D possibly being TRBD1 or TRBD2 (7 bases each). The CDR3 extends over 18 amino acids. The ends were cut back, 4 bases at V and 2 bases at J, with 20 bases in the middle. Germline loops: CDR1 LGHNT, CDR2 FRNRAP. The CDR3 loop is CASGSPQGGEGNTGELFF. CDR3 nucleotides: TGTGCTAGTGGTTCCCCGCAGGGGGGGGAGGGTAACACCGGGGAGCTGTTTTTT.

This clonotype was recorded at least ten times. The rearrangement joins TRBV29-1 to TRBJ2-2, with 10 bases fitting TRBD2. The germline CDR1 and CDR2 sequences are SQVTM and ANQGSEA. The trim removed 2 bases at V and 6 bases at J, leaving 9 bases unmatched. This CDR3 spans 16 amino acids. The CDR3 coding sequence is TGCAGCGTTGAACAGCGGGAGGGAGCTGTGGCCGGGGAGCTGTTTTTT. Translated: CSVEQREGAVAGELFF.

The genes are TRBV6-2 or TRBV6-3 and TRBJ1-2, with D perhaps TRBD1 (6 bases). Deletions cut 7 bases from V and 2 bases from J, with 11 bases between. Germline CDR1 and CDR2: MNHEY and SVGEGT. The CDR3 loop spans 13 amino acids. As DNA, the CDR3 is TGTGCCAGCACCCCTACAGGGAACTATGGCTACACCTTC. Its translation is CASTPTGNYGYTF.

This clonotype was seen many times. The chain joins TRBV12-3 or TRBV12-4 to TRBJ1-1; 7 nucleotides match TRBD1. CDR3 length: 15 amino acids. Trimming removed 6 bases from V and 6 bases from J; junction bases left unmatched: 13. CDR3 amino acids: CASSPLSQGEAEAFF. For the CDR3, the DNA is TGTGCCAGCAGCCCCCTTTCCCAGGGGGAAGCTGAAGCTTTCTTT.

This chain links TRBV7-2 with TRBJ2-2; D is possibly TRBD2 (6 bases). In germline, CDR1 is SGHTA, CDR2 FQGNSA. Trimming stripped 5 bases from V and 7 bases from J, with 14 bases between. The CDR3 runs 14 residues. The DNA of the CDR3 is TGTGCCAGCAGCCTTAATGCCGGGGGCGGGGAGCTGTTTTTT. This encodes CASSLNAGGGELFF.

The genes are TRBV28 and TRBJ1-4; D is unresolved. CDR1 and CDR2 from the germline V gene are MDHEN and SYDVKM. The CDR3 contains 17 residues. V was clipped by 6 bases and J by 6 bases, with 23 bases between them. The CDR3 DNA sequence: TGTGCCAGCAGACTATTAACTGCGGGGTCTCCCGATGAAAAACTGTTTTTT. It yields the protein CASRLLTAGSPDEKLFF.

The J gene is TRBJ2-7, the V gene TRBV30; no reliable D call. CDR1 is GTSNPN, CDR2 SVGIG, per germline (reference sequence). CDR3 size: 14 residues. Trimming stripped 0 bases from V and 5 bases from J, with 14 bases between. CDR3 region: CAWSVHRVSHEQYF. The DNA of the CDR3 is TGTGCCTGGAGTGTACACCGAGTCAGCCACGAGCAGTACTTC.

In the case of this clonotype: Being one base from a much bigger clone, this may be a read error. The chain is built from TRBV28 and TRBJ1-5; D gene ambiguous. V was clipped by 5 bases and J by 4 bases, with 15 bases between them. The CDR3 length is 15 residues. CDR1 is MDHEN and CDR2 is SYDVKM in the germline V gene. CDR3 loop: CASSPQKRSNQPQHF. CDR3 sequence (DNA): TGTGCCAGCAGTCCACAGAAGAGGTCGAATCAGCCCCAGCATTTT.